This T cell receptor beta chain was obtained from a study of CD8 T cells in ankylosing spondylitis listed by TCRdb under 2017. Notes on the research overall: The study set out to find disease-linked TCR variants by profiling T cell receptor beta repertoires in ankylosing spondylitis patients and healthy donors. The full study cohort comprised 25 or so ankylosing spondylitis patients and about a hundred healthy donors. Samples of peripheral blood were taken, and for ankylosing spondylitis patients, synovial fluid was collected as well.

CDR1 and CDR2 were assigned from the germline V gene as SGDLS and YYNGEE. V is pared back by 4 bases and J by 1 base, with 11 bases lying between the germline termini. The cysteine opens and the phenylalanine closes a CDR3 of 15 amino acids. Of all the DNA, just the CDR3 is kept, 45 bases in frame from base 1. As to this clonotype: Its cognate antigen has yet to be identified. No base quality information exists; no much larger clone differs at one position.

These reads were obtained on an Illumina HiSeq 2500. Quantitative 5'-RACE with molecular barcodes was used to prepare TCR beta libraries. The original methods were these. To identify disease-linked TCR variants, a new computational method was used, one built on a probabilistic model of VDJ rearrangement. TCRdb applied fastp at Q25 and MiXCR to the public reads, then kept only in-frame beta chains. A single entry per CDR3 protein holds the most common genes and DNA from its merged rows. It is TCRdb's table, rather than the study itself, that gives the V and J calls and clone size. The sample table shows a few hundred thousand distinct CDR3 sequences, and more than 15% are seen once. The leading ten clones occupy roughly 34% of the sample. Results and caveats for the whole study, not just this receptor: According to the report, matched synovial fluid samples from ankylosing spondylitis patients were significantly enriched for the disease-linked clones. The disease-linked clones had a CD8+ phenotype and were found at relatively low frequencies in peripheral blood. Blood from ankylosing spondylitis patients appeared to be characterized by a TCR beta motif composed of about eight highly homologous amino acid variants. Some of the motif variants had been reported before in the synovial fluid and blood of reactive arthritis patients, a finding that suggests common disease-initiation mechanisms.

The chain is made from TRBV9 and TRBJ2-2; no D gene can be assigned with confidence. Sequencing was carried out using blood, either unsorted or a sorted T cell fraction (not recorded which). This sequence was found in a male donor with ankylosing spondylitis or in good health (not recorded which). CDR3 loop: CASSYLSLNTGELFF. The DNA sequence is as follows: TGTGCCAGCAGCTACCTTAGCCTGAACACCGGGGAGCTGTTTTTT.